Below, 16 T cell receptor beta chains from the same sample are listed, as sequenced in a study of radiotherapy plus CTLA-4 blockade in lung cancer. Profiled with immunoSEQ multiplex PCR; TCRdb holds only in-frame clones, not every one. Among more than 60,000 clones listed, approximately 76% were seen once. The sequencing used peripheral blood, collected from a patient treated with radiotherapy plus ipilimumab. The receptors come from a human donor with non-small cell lung cancer who had a complete response to radiotherapy plus ipilimumab.

This CDR3 is CASSQAPEQYF. CDR3 nucleotides: TGTGCCAGCAGCCAGGCCCCCGAGCAGTACTTC. The chain is built from TRBV6-1 and TRBJ2-7, with D unclear. V lost 6 bases, J lost 6 bases, and 9 bases lay in between. Germline V gives CDR1 MNHNS, CDR2 SASEGT. This CDR3 spans 11 amino acids.

V is TRBV7-9 and J is TRBJ1-5; the match to TRBD1 covers 7 bases. Germline CDR1 SEHNR, CDR2 FQNEAQ (reference sequence). Trimming removed 4 bases from V and 6 bases from J; junction bases left unmatched: 15. The CDR3 totals 17 residues. This chain's CDR3 is CASSSQSGQVGSQPQHF. Written as DNA, the CDR3 is TGTGCCAGCAGCTCTCAATCTGGACAGGTCGGGAGTCAGCCCCAGCATTTT.

V and J are TRBV27 and TRBJ1-5, with D possibly being TRBD1 (5 bases). Germline values: CDR1 MNHEY, CDR2 SMNVEV (reference sequence). V gave up 2 bases and J gave up 4 bases, with 12 bases separating them. This CDR3 has 15 residues. This CDR3 reads CASSLGGVYNQPQHF. The CDR3 DNA reads as TGTGCCAGCAGTTTAGGGGGGGTCTATAATCAGCCCCAGCATTTT.

V usage is TRBV7-9 and J usage is TRBJ2-1; a possible D gene is TRBD2 (6 bases). The V and J ends lost 0 bases and 9 bases respectively, with 12 bases between them. The CDR3 sequence is 14 residues long. Germline V lookup: CDR1 SEHNR, CDR2 FQNEAQ (reference sequence). Here the CDR3 reads CASSLAGAGPEQFF. CDR3 nucleotide sequence: TGTGCCAGCAGCTTAGCGGGAGCGGGCCCTGAGCAGTTCTTC.

The table lists this clone with a count of one. The chain couples TRBV5-4 to TRBJ2-1, with 12 bases lining up with TRBD2. The V segment lost 1 base and the J segment 5 bases; nucleotides outside the gene matches: 4. The CDR3 contains 16 residues. CDR1 SGHNT and CDR2 YYREEE come from the germline V gene (reference sequence). The CDR3: CASSLWTSGVNNEQFF. The CDR3 nucleotides read TGTGCCAGCAGCTTGTGGACTAGCGGGGTTAACAATGAGCAGTTCTTC.

This chain joins TRBV28 and TRBJ2-1, with D possibly matching TRBD2 (5 bases). There are 14 residues in the CDR3. Germline V CDR1 and CDR2: MDHEN, SYDVKM. Trimming removed 4 bases at V and 4 bases at J, with 11 bases between. CDR3 nucleotides: TGTGCCAGCAGTTCCCCCGGAGGATACAATGAGCAGTTCTTC. Its protein product is CASSSPGGYNEQFF.

The CDR3 protein is CASSFAENYGYTF. CDR3 DNA: TGTGCCAGCAGTTTTGCCGAGAACTATGGCTACACCTTC. V gene TRBV28 combines with J gene TRBJ1-2; D gene unclear. Trimming took off 3 bases at V and 2 bases at J, with 7 bases between the two ends. The CDR3 length is 13 residues. Germline values: CDR1 MDHEN, CDR2 SYDVKM.

The chain recombines TRBV6-6 with TRBJ2-7; 10 bases fit TRBD1. This CDR3 spans 15 amino acids. V lost 0 bases to trimming and J lost 4 bases; unmatched junction nucleotides: 3. Germline V gives CDR1 MNHNY, CDR2 SVGAGI (reference sequence). The CDR3 loop is CASSYSTGGPYEQYF. DNA of the CDR3: TGTGCCAGCAGTTACTCGACAGGGGGCCCGTACGAGCAGTACTTC.

This clone turned up a few times. J is TRBJ1-4 and V is TRBV4-3; 7 nucleotides match TRBD1. CDR1 and CDR2 (germline): LGHNA, YSLEER. This CDR3 is 15 amino acids long. V shed 0 bases, J shed 6 bases, and the junction held 4 bases outside the gene matches. The chain's CDR3 is CASSQDIQGDEKLFF. The CDR3, as DNA: TGCGCCAGCAGCCAAGATATCCAGGGGGATGAAAAACTGTTTTTT.

This clone turned up a few times. The chain carries TRBV5-1 and TRBJ2-2; D unresolved. Trimming took 5 bases from V and 4 from J, leaving 12 bases between them. Germline V CDR1 and CDR2: SGHRS, YFSETQ. This CDR3 comprises 14 residues. CDR3 sequence (DNA): TGCGCCAGCAGTTGGGCCCGGTCCACCGGGGAGCTGTTTTTT. Translation gives CASSWARSTGELFF.

This rearrangement joins TRBV18 to TRBJ2-6; D might be TRBD1 (5 bases). V gave up 3 bases and J gave up 0 bases, with 12 bases separating them. The CDR3 has 17 residues. The germline gives CDR1 KGHSH, CDR2 LQKENI. CDR3 coding DNA: TGTGCCAGCTCACCTCAGGGCCTTAGCTCTGGGGCCAACGTCCTGACTTTC. Protein: CASSPQGLSSGANVLTF. Supplemented by reference TRBV18 and TRBJ2-6, the full variable domain reads NAGVMQNPRHLVRRRGQEARLRCSPMKGHSHVYWYRQLPEEGLKFMVYLQKENIIDESGMPKERFSAEFPKEGPSILRIQQVVRGDSAAYFCASSPQGLSSGANVLTFGAGSRLTVL.

The chain recombines TRBV5-6 with TRBJ2-1; 12 bases are a match to TRBD2. The germline V gene encodes CDR1 SGHDT and CDR2 YYEEEE. With V trimmed by 4 bases and J by 7 bases, 6 bases remained unmatched. The CDR3 is 15 residues long. In DNA form, the CDR3 reads TGTGCCAGCAGCCTAGCGGGGGGGCCGTCTAATGAGCAGTTCTTC. Translation gives CASSLAGGPSNEQFF.

There are a few counts of this clone. The chain carries TRBV6-6 and TRBJ1-1; D is ambiguous. The CDR3 totals 15 residues. Germline V gives CDR1 MNHNY, CDR2 SVGAGI (reference sequence). The germline V and J ends were trimmed by 0 bases and 4 bases, with 12 bases remaining between them. CDR3 protein: CASSYSRLDGTEAFF. The CDR3 DNA reads as TGTGCCAGCAGTTACTCGAGACTAGACGGCACTGAAGCTTTCTTT.

This sequence joins TRBV27 and TRBJ2-1; TRBD2 matches at 14 bases. The CDR3 has 17 residues. The germline CDR1 and CDR2 sequences are MNHEY and SMNVEV (reference sequence). After removal of 2 bases from V and 12 bases from J, the junction contained 12 bases not matched to a gene. The CDR3 loop is CASSLVGAGTSGRGQFF. The CDR3 DNA reads TGTGCCAGCAGTTTAGTCGGGGCCGGGACTAGCGGGAGAGGGCAGTTCTTC.

CDR3: CAWSTRTGVTYEQYF. As DNA, the CDR3 is TGTGCCTGGAGTACCCGGACAGGGGTCACCTACGAGCAGTACTTC. The gene calls are TRBV30 and TRBJ2-7; 9 positions agree with TRBD1. The CDR3 has 15 residues. The germline V gene has CDR1 GTSNPN and CDR2 SVGIG (reference sequence). Losses at the gene ends were 2 bases for V and 2 bases for J; bases not matched to a gene: 7.

The rearrangement uses TRBV7-9 and TRBJ1-6, with D possibly matching TRBD1 (6 bases). The CDR3 consists of 15 residues. Germline-derived CDR1 and CDR2 are SEHNR and FQNEAQ (reference sequence). The V and J ends lost 1 base and 9 bases respectively, with 13 bases between them. Here the CDR3 DNA reads TGTGCCAGCAGCTTAGGTGGCGACAGGACTTCACCCCTCCACTTT. It specifies CASSLGGDRTSPLHF.